The rows below give T cell receptor beta chains drawn from one sample of a study of early T cells in non-severe SARS-CoV-2 infection. TCRdb passed the 5' RACE reads through MiXCR, listing each CDR3 protein once. Of around 50,000 distinct CDR3 sequences in the sample, around 13% were seen once. Material: whole blood. These receptors came from an adult who was a healthcare worker with PCR-confirmed SARS-CoV-2 infection or an uninfected control (not recorded which). The CDR3 runs from the conserved cysteine through the conserved F or W. The D gene is left open where the match is weak. Expanded clones get a size class; other rows say once, few or many, or leave the size out.

V gene,D gene,clone size,J gene,CDR3 protein,CDR3 DNA
TRBV28,TRBD1,few,TRBJ1-1,CASNPSQGRAFF,TGTGCCAGCAACCCCTCACAGGGGAGAGCTTTCTTT
TRBV3-1,.,many,TRBJ2-7,CTSSESYEQYF,TGTACCAGCAGCGAATCCTACGAGCAGTACTTC
TRBV7-9,TRBD1,many,TRBJ1-6,CASSHQQGPIHVLNSPLHF,TGTGCCAGCAGCCATCAACAGGGGCCAATCCACGTATTAAATTCACCCCTCCACTTT
TRBV3-1,TRBD1,many,TRBJ2-2,CASSLRGPRSGELFF,TGTGCCAGCAGCCTAAGGGGGCCTAGGTCCGGGGAGCTGTTTTTT
TRBV5-5,.,many,TRBJ1-2,CASSLSESSNYGYTF,TGTGCCAGCAGCTTGAGTGAGAGTTCTAACTATGGCTACACCTTC
TRBV11-2,.,many,TRBJ1-6,CASSLGGKSSYNSPLHF,TGTGCCAGCAGCTTAGGCGGGAAGAGCTCCTATAATTCACCCCTCCACTTT
TRBV7-9,TRBD1,many,TRBJ1-1,CASKGTGTTEAFF,TGTGCCAGCAAGGGGACAGGGACGACTGAAGCTTTCTTT
TRBV11-2,.,many,TRBJ2-7,CASTQILRPLSISNEQYF,TGTGCCAGCACCCAAATTTTGAGGCCGCTCTCGATATCGAACGAGCAGTACTTC
TRBV7-9,.,.,TRBJ1-1,CASSPMGEGKTEAFF,TGTGCCAGCAGCCCGATGGGGGAGGGAAAAACTGAAGCTTTCTTT
TRBV5-1,TRBD1,many,TRBJ1-4,CASSLSGTDNEKLFF,TGCGCCAGCAGCCTTTCCGGGACAGATAATGAAAAACTGTTTTTT
TRBV3-1,TRBD1,few,TRBJ2-2,CASNTGGTGELFF,TGTGCCAGCAACACAGGGGGGACCGGGGAGCTGTTTTTT
TRBV2,TRBD1,.,TRBJ2-5,CAQLLRRDRGETQYF,TGTGCCCAACTACTACGGCGGGACAGGGGAGAGACCCAGTACTTC
TRBV29-1,TRBD2,.,TRBJ2-1,CTIKERGDQFF,TGCACCATTAAGGAGCGGGGGGACCAGTTCTTC
TRBV6-2/TRBV6-3,.,few,TRBJ1-1,CASSYLGQRYTEAFF,TGTGCCAGCAGTTACCTCGGACAGAGGTACACTGAAGCTTTCTTT
TRBV27,.,many,TRBJ2-5,CASSSRLAITLGTQYF,TGTGCCAGCAGTTCCCGTTTGGCAATTACCCTGGGGACCCAGTACTTC
TRBV28,TRBD2,.,TRBJ2-1,CASSSGTTYYEQFF,TGTGCCAGCAGTTCCGGGACTACCTACTATGAGCAGTTCTTC
TRBV3-1,.,.,TRBJ1-2,CASSRTWTDLNGYTF,TGTGCCAGCAGCCGTACCTGGACTGACCTAAATGGCTACACCTTC
TRBV19,TRBD2,few,TRBJ2-7,CASSMASGSEQYF,TGTGCCAGTAGTATGGCTAGCGGGAGCGAGCAGTACTTC
TRBV20-1,.,many,TRBJ2-5,CSARDLATPVSTQYF,TGCAGTGCTAGAGATCTAGCGACTCCAGTATCGACCCAGTACTTC
TRBV7-6,.,many,TRBJ1-1,CASSSTAGGAFF,TGTGCCAGCAGCTCAACAGCGGGGGGAGCTTTCTTT
TRBV5-6,TRBD2,.,TRBJ2-1,CASRTRLAGGREFF,TGTGCCAGCAGGACGCGACTAGCGGGGGGCCGGGAGTTCTTC
TRBV20-1,TRBD2,many,TRBJ2-7,CSARVLAGALNSEQYF,TGCAGTGCTAGAGTACTAGCGGGAGCGCTGAACTCCGAGCAGTACTTC
TRBV5-6,.,few,TRBJ2-7,CASSRIGTSYEQYF,TGTGCCAGCAGTCGTATTGGGACATCCTACGAGCAGTACTTC
TRBV9,TRBD2,.,TRBJ2-3,CASSVGTRDTQYF,TGTGCCAGCAGCGTCGGGACTAGGGATACGCAGTATTTT
TRBV6-6,.,many,TRBJ2-7,CASSYTLGAVLYEQYF,TGTGCCAGCAGTTACACCCTAGGGGCTGTCCTTTACGAGCAGTACTTC
TRBV27,.,many,TRBJ2-1,CASSLRDSLEQFF,TGTGCCAGCAGTCTGAGGGACTCCTTGGAGCAGTTCTTC